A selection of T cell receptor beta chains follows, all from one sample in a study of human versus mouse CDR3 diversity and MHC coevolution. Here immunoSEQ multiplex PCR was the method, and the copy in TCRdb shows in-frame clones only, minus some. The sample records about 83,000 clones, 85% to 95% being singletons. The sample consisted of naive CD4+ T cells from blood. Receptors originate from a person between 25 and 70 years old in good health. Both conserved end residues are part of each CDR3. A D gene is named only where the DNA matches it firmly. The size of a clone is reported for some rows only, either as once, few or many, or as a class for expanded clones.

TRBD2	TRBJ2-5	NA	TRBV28	CASSLQTSGGLGTQYF	TGTGCCAGCAGTCTTCAAACTAGCGGGGGGCTCGGGACCCAGTACTTC
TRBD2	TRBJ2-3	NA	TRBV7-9	CASRFINGGAQYF	TGTGCCAGCAGATTTATAAACGGGGGGGCTCAGTATTTT
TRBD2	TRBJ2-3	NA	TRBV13	CASSLGIAGAGTDTQYF	TGTGCCAGCAGCTTAGGTATAGCGGGAGCCGGCACAGATACGCAGTATTTT
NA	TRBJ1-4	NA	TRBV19	CASTSRQGIEKLFF	TGTGCCAGTACCTCCCGGCAGGGGATTGAAAAACTGTTTTTT
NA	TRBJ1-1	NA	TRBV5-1	CASSIEMNTEAFF	TGCGCCAGCAGCATAGAAATGAACACTGAAGCTTTCTTT
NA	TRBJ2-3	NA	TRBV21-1	CASSSGQGSTDTQYF	TGTGCCAGCAGCTCCGGACAGGGTAGCACAGATACGCAGTATTTT
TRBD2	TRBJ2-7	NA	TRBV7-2	CASSLVGSGGYEQYF	TGTGCCAGCAGCTTAGTTGGTAGCGGGGGTTACGAGCAGTACTTC
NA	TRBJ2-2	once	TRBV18	CASSPPAGYTGELFF	TGTGCCAGCTCACCTCCCGCGGGCTACACCGGGGAGCTGTTTTTT
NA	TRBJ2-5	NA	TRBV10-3	CATSRGQETQYF	TGTGCCACTTCTCGGGGCCAAGAGACCCAGTACTTC
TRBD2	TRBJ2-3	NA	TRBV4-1	CASSQGLADTDTQYF	TGCGCCAGCAGCCAAGGACTAGCGGACACAGATACGCAGTATTTT
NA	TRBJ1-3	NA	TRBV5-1	CASKEVSSGNTIYF	TGCGCCAGCAAGGAGGTTAGCTCTGGAAACACCATATATTTT
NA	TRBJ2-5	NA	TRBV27	CASSFGRGVETQYF	TGTGCCAGCAGTTTTGGGCGGGGTGTTGAGACCCAGTACTTC
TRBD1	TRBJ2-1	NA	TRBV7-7	CASSPRTGGRDEQFF	TGTGCCAGCAGCCCGAGGACAGGGGGGAGGGATGAGCAGTTCTTC
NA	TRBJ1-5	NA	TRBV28	CASSLETPLGPQHF	TGTGCCAGCAGTTTAGAGACTCCCTTAGGACCCCAGCATTTT
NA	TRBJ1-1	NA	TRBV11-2	CASSYSQGNTEAFF	TGTGCCAGCAGCTATAGCCAGGGGAACACTGAAGCTTTCTTT
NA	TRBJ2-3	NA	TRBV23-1	CASSHPGEPDTQYF	TGCGCCAGCAGTCACCCCGGGGAGCCAGATACGCAGTATTTT
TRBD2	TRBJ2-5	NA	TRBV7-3	CASSPSGGPQETQYF	TGTGCCAGCAGCCCCAGCGGGGGGCCCCAAGAGACCCAGTACTTC
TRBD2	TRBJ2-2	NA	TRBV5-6	CASSLPESGGTGELFF	TGTGCCAGCAGCCTCCCCGAAAGCGGGGGGACCGGGGAGCTGTTTTTT
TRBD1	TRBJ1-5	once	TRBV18	CASSRQGIDQPQHF	TGTGCCAGCTCACGACAGGGAATCGATCAGCCCCAGCATTTT
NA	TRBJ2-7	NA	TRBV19	CASSNRANEQYF	TGTGCCAGTAGTAACAGGGCCAACGAGCAGTACTTC
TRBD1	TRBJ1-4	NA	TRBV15	CATSRDQWSGGREKLFF	TGTGCCACCAGCAGAGATCAGTGGTCAGGGGGCCGTGAAAAACTGTTTTTT
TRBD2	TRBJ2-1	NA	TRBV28	CASSPGTSGRGEQFF	TGTGCCAGCAGCCCCGGGACTAGCGGGAGAGGTGAGCAGTTCTTC
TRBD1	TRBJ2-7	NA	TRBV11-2	CASSTLTGSPLYEQYF	TGTGCCAGCAGCACGCTGACAGGGTCCCCTTTATACGAGCAGTACTTC
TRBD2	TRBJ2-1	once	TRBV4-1	CASSQEQQGAGGSNNEQFF	TGCGCCAGCAGCCAAGAACAACAAGGAGCGGGAGGTTCTAACAATGAGCAGTTCTTC
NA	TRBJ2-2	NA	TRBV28	CASSEYRRAGELFF	TGTGCCAGCAGCGAATACAGGAGGGCGGGGGAGCTGTTTTTT
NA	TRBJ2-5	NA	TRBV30	CAWSLGLIQETQYF	TGTGCCTGGAGCCTTGGACTTATCCAAGAGACCCAGTACTTC
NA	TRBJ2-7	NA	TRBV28	CASSRSYEQYF	TGTGCCAGCAGTCGATCCTACGAGCAGTACTTC
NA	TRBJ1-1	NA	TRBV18	CASSPVQPNTEAFF	TGTGCCAGCTCACCAGTACAGCCGAACACTGAAGCTTTCTTT
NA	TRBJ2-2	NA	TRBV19	CASSDQLGRGRTNTGELFF	TGTGCCAGTAGTGACCAACTTGGGCGGGGTCGAACGAACACCGGGGAGCTGTTTTTT
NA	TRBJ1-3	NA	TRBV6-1	CASSGQGGSGNTIYF	TGTGCCAGCAGTGGGCAGGGTGGCTCTGGAAACACCATATATTTT
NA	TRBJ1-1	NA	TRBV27	CASSFKSAGTEAFF	TGTGCCAGCAGTTTTAAGTCCGCGGGCACTGAAGCTTTCTTT
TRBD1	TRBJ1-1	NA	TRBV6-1	CASIQGAPNTEAFF	TGTGCCAGCATCCAGGGGGCCCCGAACACTGAAGCTTTCTTT
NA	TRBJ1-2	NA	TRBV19	CASRNLLQSYGYTF	TGTGCCAGTAGGAACCTCCTACAGTCCTATGGCTACACCTTC
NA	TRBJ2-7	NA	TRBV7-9	CASSLIFRGSSYEQYF	TGTGCCAGCAGCTTAATATTCCGGGGTTCCTCCTACGAGCAGTACTTC
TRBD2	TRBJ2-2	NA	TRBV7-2	CASSFGGKFTGELFF	TGTGCCAGCAGCTTCGGGGGGAAATTCACCGGGGAGCTGTTTTTT
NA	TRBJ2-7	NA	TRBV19	CASSIGGYEQYF	TGTGCCAGTAGTATCGGCGGTTACGAGCAGTACTTC
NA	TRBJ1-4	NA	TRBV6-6	CASTSSGSTNEKLFF	TGTGCCAGCACCAGCTCGGGATCAACTAATGAAAAACTGTTTTTT
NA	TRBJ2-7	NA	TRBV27	CASSFQGPYEQYF	TGTGCCAGCAGTTTCCAGGGCCCCTACGAGCAGTACTTC
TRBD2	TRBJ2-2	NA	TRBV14	CASSHYATGGLAGVPPGELFF	TGTGCCAGCAGCCATTACGCGACGGGAGGGCTAGCGGGAGTCCCGCCCGGGGAGCTGTTTTTT
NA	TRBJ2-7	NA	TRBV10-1	CASSDPSTATYEQYF	TGCGCCAGCAGTGACCCTTCTACAGCCACCTACGAGCAGTACTTC
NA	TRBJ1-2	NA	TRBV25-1	CASSPGGADNGYTF	TGTGCCAGCAGTCCCGGTGGGGCAGACAATGGCTACACCTTC
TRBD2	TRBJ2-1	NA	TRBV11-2	CASSWASGGNEQFF	TGTGCCAGCAGCTGGGCTAGCGGGGGAAATGAGCAGTTCTTC
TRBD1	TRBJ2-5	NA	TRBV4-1	CASRIGTGVETQYF	TGCGCCAGCAGAATTGGGACAGGGGTAGAGACCCAGTACTTC
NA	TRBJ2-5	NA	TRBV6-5	CASSPWGGGDGPQYF	TGTGCCAGCAGTCCCTGGGGAGGGGGGGACGGGCCCCAGTACTTC
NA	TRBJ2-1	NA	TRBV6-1	CASRAGLAYNEQFF	TGTGCCAGCAGGGCAGGTCTGGCCTACAATGAGCAGTTCTTC
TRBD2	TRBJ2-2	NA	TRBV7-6	CASGDGLAGANTGELFF	TGTGCCAGCGGAGACGGACTAGCGGGAGCGAACACCGGGGAGCTGTTTTTT
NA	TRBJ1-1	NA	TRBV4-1	CASSQVSGGMNTEAFF	TGCGCCAGCAGCCAAGTGAGCGGGGGGATGAACACTGAAGCTTTCTTT
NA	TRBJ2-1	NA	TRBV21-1	CASSKGAKGATGGLHYNEQFF	TGTGCCAGCAGCAAAGGAGCTAAAGGGGCGACCGGAGGGCTACACTACAATGAGCAGTTCTTC
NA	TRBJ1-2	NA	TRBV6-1	CASSERGALNYGYTF	TGTGCCAGCAGTGAGCGAGGAGCGCTGAACTATGGCTACACCTTC